Each of the 19 T cell receptor beta chains below was sequenced from the same sample in a study of radiation and T cells in renal cell carcinoma. Libraries were prepared by immunoSEQ multiplex PCR; TCRdb keeps only in-frame clonotypes and omits some of them. The sample has some 150,000 clones; roughly 87% are singletons. Sample time point: blood 2 weeks post-SBRT. As to treatment: 15 Gy SBRT to primary tumor, nephrectomy 4 weeks later. Sample: blood, taken from a patient whose treatment included radiotherapy and nephrectomy. These receptors all come from a woman between 45 and 65 years old with renal cell carcinoma.

J is TRBJ2-5 and V is TRBV7-9; D unresolved. The V gene lost 3 bases and the J gene lost 1 base, with 0 bases spanning the gap. Germline V gives CDR1 SEHNR, CDR2 FQNEAQ (reference sequence). This CDR3 contains 11 residues. The CDR3 protein is CASSFQETQYF. The CDR3 DNA reads as TGTGCCAGCAGCTTCCAAGAGACCCAGTACTTC.

V is TRBV5-5 and J is TRBJ1-1, with TRBD1 identical over 8 bases. This CDR3 has 15 residues. J gave up 1 base and V 8 bases, and 10 bases lay outside the gene matches. Per the germline V gene, CDR1 is SGHKS and CDR2 is YYEKEE (reference sequence). As DNA, the CDR3 is TGTGCCAGAAGCAATAACAGGGGGGAGAACACTGAAGCTTTCTTT. This translates into CARSNNRGENTEAFF.

This chain links TRBV19 with TRBJ2-1, with 9 bases matching TRBD1. The CDR3 has 15 residues. CDR1 and CDR2 from the germline V gene are LNHDA and SQIVND (reference sequence). With 11 bases clipped from V and 1 base from J, the junction kept 9 bases outside the gene matches. The CDR3 DNA follows: TGTGCCTCTAGGGTGGGGACAGGGTCCTACAATGAGCAGTTCTTC. Translating it yields CASRVGTGSYNEQFF. The full variable domain, rest sourced from reference TRBV19 and TRBJ2-1, is DGGITQSPKYLFRKEGQNVTLSCEQNLNHDAMYWYRQDPGQGLRLIYYSQIVNDFQKGDIAEGYSVSREKKESFPLTVTSAQKNPTAFYLCASRVGTGSYNEQFFGPGTRLTVL.

This chain links TRBV18 with TRBJ1-2; 9 bases line up with TRBD1. The V gene end was trimmed by 5 bases and the J gene end by 3 bases; junction bases not matched to a gene: 7. The germline V gene has CDR1 KGHSH and CDR2 LQKENI. This CDR3 comprises 15 residues. The CDR3 here is CASSERRDRDYGYTF. The CDR3 region has the DNA TGTGCCAGCTCAGAACGCCGGGACAGGGACTATGGCTACACCTTC. Filled out from reference TRBV18 and TRBJ1-2, the complete variable domain reads NAGVMQNPRHLVRRRGQEARLRCSPMKGHSHVYWYRQLPEEGLKFMVYLQKENIIDESGMPKERFSAEFPKEGPSILRIQQVVRGDSAAYFCASSERRDRDYGYTFGSGTRLTVV.

The chain uses TRBV6-1 and TRBJ1-5, with D uncertain. CDR1 is MNHNS and CDR2 is SASEGT in the germline V gene. The length of the CDR3 is 15 residues. Trimming removed 1 base from V and 1 base from J, with 8 bases in between. The CDR3 DNA is TGTGCCAGCAGTGAAGAGTTAGGGAGCAATCAGCCCCAGCATTTT. Its protein is CASSEELGSNQPQHF.

J is TRBJ2-3 and V is TRBV11-3; weak D call: TRBD2 (7 bases). The V end was cut by 1 base, the J end by 4 bases, with 12 bases between. This CDR3 spans 15 amino acids. The germline gives CDR1 SGHNT, CDR2 YENEEA. The CDR3 sequence: CASSLAGGASDTQYF. CDR3 coding DNA: TGTGCCAGCAGCTTAGCTGGGGGGGCCTCAGATACGCAGTATTTT.

V is TRBV6-5 and J is TRBJ2-7; no reliable D call. The CDR3 is 15 amino acids. Trimming left V 6 bases short and J 2 bases short, with 17 bases between. Germline CDR1 reads MNHEY; CDR2 reads SVGAGI. CDR3 amino acids: CASSRGSYGPYEQYF. CDR3 coding DNA: TGTGCCAGCAGCCGTGGATCGTACGGCCCCTACGAGCAGTACTTC.

The chain is built from TRBV5-5 and TRBJ2-1; 12 bases map to TRBD2. This CDR3 is built from 17 residues. V lost 4 bases, J lost 4 bases, and 9 bases stayed unmatched. The germline V gene encodes CDR1 SGHKS and CDR2 YYEKEE (reference sequence). The CDR3 sequence: CASSQPTSGGLYNEQFF. CDR3 bases: TGTGCCAGCAGCCAGCCAACTAGCGGGGGGCTTTACAATGAGCAGTTCTTC.

This clone was counted between two and nine times. Other DNA sequences within the sample encode an identical CDR3. The chain recombines TRBV5-1 with TRBJ2-2, with TRBD1 matching over 7 bases. CDR1 SGHRS and CDR2 YFSETQ come from the germline V gene. This CDR3 is built from 16 residues. V lost 4 bases to trimming and J lost 1 base; unmatched junction nucleotides: 7. The CDR3 loop is CASSPQGGLNTGELFF. The CDR3 bases are TGCGCCAGCAGCCCACAAGGGGGCCTGAACACCGGGGAGCTGTTTTTT.

This clone was recorded a few times. This rearrangement joins TRBV14 to TRBJ1-1; no firm D call. This CDR3 contains 12 residues. Germline V CDR1 and CDR2: SGHDN, FVKESK. The V gene lost 3 bases and the J gene lost 1 base, with 3 bases spanning the gap. As DNA, the CDR3 is TGTGCCAGCAGCCAGGGGAACACTGAAGCTTTCTTT. The encoded protein is CASSQGNTEAFF.

The genes are TRBV6-5 and TRBJ2-5; D might be TRBD2 (5 bases). Between the trimmed V and J ends, which lost 5 bases and 4 bases, there was a span of 17 bases. CDR3 size: 15 residues. The germline gives CDR1 MNHEY, CDR2 SVGAGI. CDR3 nucleotides: TGTGCCAGCAGTCTCCCCGGCAGGAGGAGAGAGACCCAGTACTTC. Translating gives CASSLPGRRRETQYF.

The V gene is TRBV27, the J gene TRBJ2-1, with 15 bases aligning to TRBD2. J lost 0 bases, V lost 6 bases, and 6 bases had no gene match. Germline V gene sequence: CDR1 MNHEY, CDR2 SMNVEV (reference sequence). This CDR3 has 18 residues. CDR3 in DNA: TGTGCCAGCAGCTCGGGACTAGCGGGGGGACGCTCCTACAATGAGCAGTTCTTC. This sequence encodes CASSSGLAGGRSYNEQFF.

This rearrangement joins TRBV7-8 to TRBJ1-4; possible D gene TRBD1, 6 bases. Per the germline V gene, CDR1 is SGHVS and CDR2 is FQNEAQ. V shed 3 bases and J shed 10 bases, with 15 bases lying between them. The CDR3 extends over 14 amino acids. In DNA form, the CDR3 reads TGTGCCAGCAGCTTTACAGGGTGGCCCGGAAAACTGTTTTTT. Amino acid sequence: CASSFTGWPGKLFF. Full variable domain (missing parts from reference TRBV7-8 and TRBJ1-4): GAGVSQSPRYKVAKRGQDVALRCDPISGHVSLFWYQQALGQGPEFLTYFQNEAQLDKSGLPSDRFFAERPEGSVSTLKIQRTQQEDSAVYLCASSFTGWPGKLFFGSGTQLSVL.

The V call is TRBV6-5, the J call TRBJ2-1; the D is unclear. Germline lookup yields CDR1 MNHEY and CDR2 SVGAGI. This CDR3 region has 15 residues. V was shortened by 2 bases and J by 4 bases, with 12 bases between the two germline ends. Here the CDR3 reads CASSYGVMQYNEQFF. The CDR3 coding sequence is TGTGCCAGCAGTTACGGTGTTATGCAGTACAATGAGCAGTTCTTC.

This clone was seen only once. The chain joins TRBV6-6 to TRBJ2-7, with D hard to call. The V gene lost 8 bases and the J gene lost 7 bases, with 24 bases spanning the gap. The germline gives CDR1 MNHNY, CDR2 SVGAGI (reference sequence). There are 15 residues in the CDR3. The CDR3 reads CASCLTMYGLVEQYF. DNA for the CDR3: TGTGCCAGCTGTTTAACCATGTACGGCCTTGTAGAGCAGTACTTC.

CDR3 bases: TGTGCCACCCAGACAGGGATGAATTCACCCCTCCACTTT. Its translation is CATQTGMNSPLHF. The rearrangement joins TRBV6-1 to TRBJ1-6, with TRBD1 identical over 7 bases. Germline loops: CDR1 MNHNS, CDR2 SASEGT. The CDR3 length is 13 residues. With V trimmed by 10 bases and J by 7 bases, 7 bases remained unmatched.

The gene calls are TRBV7-9 and TRBJ1-2; the D gene is possibly TRBD1 (6 bases). Germline-derived CDR1 and CDR2 are SEHNR and FQNEAQ (reference sequence). CDR3 length: 19 residues. V lost 5 bases, J lost 1 base, and 26 bases lay in between. In DNA form, the CDR3 reads TGTGCCAGCAGCCCCGTAGGGGAGATTTGGGGACACCGTAACTATGGCTACACCTTC. Its protein product is CASSPVGEIWGHRNYGYTF.

The chain employs TRBV2 and TRBJ2-1; no firm D call. V was trimmed by 8 bases and J by 10 bases, leaving 12 bases between them. CDR1 SNHLY and CDR2 FYNNEI come from the germline V gene. This CDR3 has 11 residues. This CDR3 reads CASGFVGEQFF. CDR3 in DNA: TGTGCCAGCGGTTTTGTGGGAGAGCAGTTCTTC.

The table lists this clone with a few counts. This chain joins TRBV5-6 and TRBJ1-2; TRBD1 might be the D (6 bases). CDR3 size: 14 residues. Germline assignment: CDR1 SGHDT and CDR2 YYEEEE. Between the trimmed V and J ends, which lost 0 bases and 2 bases, there was a span of 8 bases. The chain's CDR3 is CASSLDTGNYGYTF. Written as DNA, the CDR3 is TGTGCCAGCAGCTTGGATACAGGGAACTATGGCTACACCTTC.